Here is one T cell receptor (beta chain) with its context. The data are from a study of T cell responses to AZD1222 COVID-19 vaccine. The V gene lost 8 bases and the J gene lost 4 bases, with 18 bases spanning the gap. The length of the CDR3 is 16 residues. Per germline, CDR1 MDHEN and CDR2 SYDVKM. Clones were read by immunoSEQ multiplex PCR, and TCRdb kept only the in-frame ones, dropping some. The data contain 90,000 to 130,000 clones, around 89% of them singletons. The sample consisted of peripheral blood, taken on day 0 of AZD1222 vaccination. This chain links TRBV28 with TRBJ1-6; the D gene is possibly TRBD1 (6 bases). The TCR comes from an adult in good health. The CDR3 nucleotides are TGTGCCAGCGGCCCGCAAGGACAGTTATATAATTCACCCCTCCACTTT. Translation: CASGPQGQLYNSPLHF.